In this sample, the clone carrying this T cell receptor beta chain turned up many times. These data belong to a study of early T cells in non-severe SARS-CoV-2 infection. In germline, CDR1 is SGHVS, CDR2 FQNEAQ. V was shortened by 5 bases and J by 3 bases, with 14 bases between the two germline ends. This CDR3 region has 15 residues. Using its own MiXCR run on the 5' RACE reads, TCRdb lists one record per CDR3 protein. The sample consists of tens of thousands of distinct CDR3 sequences, roughly 9.1% of them appearing once. The rearrangement uses TRBV7-8 and TRBJ2-1; TRBD1 or TRBD2 may be the D gene (5 bases each). Sequencing used whole blood, obtained at baseline. The sequence was collected from an adult who was a healthcare worker with PCR-confirmed SARS-CoV-2 infection or an uninfected control (not recorded which). The CDR3 loop reads CASSTRGQLYNEQFF. CDR3 nucleotides: TGTGCCAGCAGCACCCGGGGCCAGCTCTACAATGAGCAGTTCTTC.